This entry lists 25 T cell receptor beta chains sequenced from one sample in a study of regulatory T cells in long-lasting Graves disease. Building of the TCR beta libraries involved iRepertoire HTBI primers and Arm-PCR of CDR3 regions. TCRdb reanalysed the multiplex PCR reads using MiXCR and keeps one entry per CDR3 protein. This table has some 490,000 distinct CDR3 sequences, about 12% appearing once. Time point defined: newly diagnosed GD, antithyroid drugs for less than 3 months. The TCR library was made from RNA extracted from PBMCs. The same sample was also studied in work on T cells in Graves' hyperthyroidism and ophthalmopathy.

Sample: peripheral blood mononuclear cells (PBMCs), taken at new diagnosis, from a patient treated with antithyroid drugs. Source of these receptors: a woman in her 30s with Graves disease.

There are a few counts of this clonotype. One junction end disagrees with the germline gene, perhaps due to a read error. This chain uses TRBV19 with TRBJ1-4, with 7 bases matching TRBD1. CDR1 and CDR2 (germline): LNHDA, SQIVND (reference sequence). The CDR3 has 15 amino acids. The CDR3 sequence: CAGSIPGQLNEKLFF. The CDR3 DNA sequence: TGTGCCGGTAGTATCCCGGGACAGCTGAATGAAAAACTGTTTTTT.

This clonotype was found many times. The chain recombines TRBV2 with TRBJ1-2, with D tentatively TRBD1 (5 bases). CDR1 and CDR2 from the germline V gene are SNHLY and FYNNEI. V shed 2 bases and J shed 4 bases, with 8 bases lying between them. The CDR3 loop spans 13 amino acids. CDR3 DNA: TGTGCCAGCAGTGAACAGGGATCCTATGGCTACACCTTC. Translated, it gives CASSEQGSYGYTF.

This clonotype was counted many times. This chain uses TRBV7-9 with TRBJ2-7; 7 bases map to TRBD2. This CDR3 has 13 residues. V lost 4 bases to trimming and J lost 6 bases; unmatched junction nucleotides: 6. The germline gives CDR1 SEHNR, CDR2 FQNEAQ (reference sequence). The CDR3 loop is CASSSHPGGEQYF. The CDR3 bases are TGTGCCAGCAGCTCCCACCCGGGAGGCGAGCAGTACTTC.

This clonotype appeared a few times. J is TRBJ1-1 and V is TRBV5-1; TRBD1 is a possible D gene (6 bases). This CDR3 comprises 16 residues. Looked up from germline, CDR1 is SGHRS and CDR2 is YFSETQ. The V gene lost 4 bases and the J gene lost 0 bases, with 16 bases spanning the gap. The DNA of the CDR3 is TGCGCCAGCAGCAAAGGACAGACAATTTTGAACACTGAAGCTTTCTTT. Translated, it gives CASSKGQTILNTEAFF.

The J gene is TRBJ2-7, the V gene TRBV20-1; 7 bases map to TRBD2. Per germline, CDR1 DFQATT and CDR2 SNEGSKA (reference sequence). V shed 3 bases, J shed 2 bases, and the junction held 7 bases outside the gene matches. The CDR3 loop spans 14 amino acids. CDR3 sequence: CSASRAGFTYEQYF. CDR3 nucleotides: TGCAGTGCTAGCCGAGCGGGATTCACCTACGAGCAGTACTTC.

This clonotype was seen ten or more times. V is TRBV27 and J is TRBJ1-6; D uncertain. This CDR3 has 16 residues. V was shortened by 4 bases and J by 0 bases, with 10 bases between the two germline ends. The V gene's germline CDR1 is MNHEY and CDR2 SMNVEV (reference sequence). In DNA, the CDR3 is TGTGCCAGCAGTTCAGACCTCGGCTCCTATAATTCACCCCTCCACTTT. Translating it yields CASSSDLGSYNSPLHF.

Many counts were recorded for this clonotype. V gene TRBV2 combines with J gene TRBJ2-1; 7 nucleotides line up with TRBD2. The germline CDR1 and CDR2 sequences are SNHLY and FYNNEI. J gave up 6 bases and V 5 bases, and 7 bases lay outside the gene matches. The CDR3 has 14 residues. The CDR3 DNA sequence: TGTGCCAGCAGTATCACGACGGGGGGCAATGAGCAGTTCTTC. Protein: CASSITTGGNEQFF. The variable domain in full, with the rest retrieved from reference TRBV2 and TRBJ2-1, is EPEVTQTPSHQVTQMGQEVILRCVPISNHLYFYWYRQILGQKVEFLVSFYNNEISEKSEIFDDQFSVERPDGSNFTLKIRSTKLEDSAMYFCASSITTGGNEQFFGPGTRLTVL.

The J gene is TRBJ2-7, the V gene TRBV20-1; the match to TRBD1 covers 9 bases. The CDR3 runs 13 residues. V shed 4 bases, J shed 4 bases, and the junction held 5 bases outside the gene matches. Germline lookup yields CDR1 DFQATT and CDR2 SNEGSKA (reference sequence). The CDR3 spells CSAMRQGVYEQYF. The CDR3 DNA reads TGCAGTGCTATGAGACAGGGGGTTTACGAGCAGTACTTC.

This clonotype was seen only a few times. The chain uses TRBV7-9 and TRBJ2-1; possible D gene TRBD2, 6 bases. V lost 1 base and J lost 6, with 13 bases in between. The length of the CDR3 is 15 residues. Germline V gives CDR1 SEHNR, CDR2 FQNEAQ (reference sequence). The DNA for the CDR3 is TGTGCCAGCAGCTTAGTCTCGGGAGCAGCCAATGAGCAGTTCTTC. As protein: CASSLVSGAANEQFF.

This clonotype has ten or more counts. The J gene is TRBJ2-3, the V gene TRBV20-1, with TRBD1 identical over 7 bases. V was pared by 6 bases and J by 4 bases, with 4 bases of the junction left unmatched. Germline V CDR1 and CDR2: DFQATT, SNEGSKA (reference sequence). CDR3 length: 12 amino acids. CDR3 bases: TGCAGTGCAACAGGGGATTCAGATACGCAGTATTTT. It specifies CSATGDSDTQYF.

This clonotype was seen at least ten times. The chain employs TRBV20-1 and TRBJ1-1; D is ambiguous. The CDR3 has 11 amino acids. Germline-derived CDR1 and CDR2 are DFQATT and SNEGSKA (reference sequence). Here the CDR3 reads CSAPRWTEAFF. In nucleotides, the CDR3 is TGCAGCGCCCCCCGGTGGACTGAAGCTTTCTTT.

This chain uses TRBV4-1 with TRBJ2-4; D may be TRBD2 (6 bases). Trimming took 4 bases from V and 0 from J, leaving 13 bases between them. From germline, CDR1 is MGHRA and CDR2 YSYEKL. There are 16 residues in the CDR3. DNA for the CDR3: TGCGCCAGCAGCCGTCAGCGGGTCCTAGCCAAAAACATTCAGTACTTC. It specifies CASSRQRVLAKNIQYF.

This clonotype was recorded many times. The rearrangement links TRBV12-3 or TRBV12-4 to TRBJ1-3; D possibly corresponds to TRBD1 (5 bases). The CDR3 has 12 amino acids. V shed 7 bases and J shed 7 bases, with 11 bases lying between them. The CDR3 DNA reads as TGTGCCAGCACTGGGGGGAAGAACACCATATATTTT. Amino acids: CASTGGKNTIYF.

This chain joins TRBV18 and TRBJ1-1, with D hard to call. CDR1 KGHSH and CDR2 LQKENI come from the germline V gene. The length of the CDR3 is 16 residues. The V gene lost 2 bases and the J gene lost 5 bases, with 18 bases spanning the gap. The CDR3 spells CASSPTPSGMGTEAFF. The CDR3 bases are TGTGCCAGCTCACCAACTCCTTCGGGCATGGGGACTGAAGCTTTCTTT.

This clonotype occurred a few times. The chain is built from TRBV30 and TRBJ2-2; either TRBD1 or TRBD2 may fit D (6 bases each). The CDR3 extends over 14 amino acids. CDR1 GTSNPN and CDR2 SVGIG come from the germline V gene (reference sequence). V was clipped by 3 bases and J by 9 bases, with 17 bases between them. The CDR3: CAWSGGLGSWELFF. The CDR3 DNA reads TGTGCCTGGAGCGGGGGCCTCGGATCTTGGGAGCTGTTTTTT. Together with reference TRBV30 and TRBJ2-2, the CDR3 gives the full variable domain: SQTIHQWPATLVQPVGSPLSLECTVEGTSNPNLYWYRQAAGRGLQLLFYSVGIGQISSEVPQNLSASRPQDRQFILSSKKLLLSDSGFYLCAWSGGLGSWELFFGEGSRLTVL.

This clonotype has ten or more counts. This rearrangement joins TRBV14 to TRBJ2-1, with a weak D call TRBD2 (6 bases). The germline gives CDR1 SGHDN, CDR2 FVKESK. The CDR3 totals 21 residues. V lost 1 base and J lost 0, with 25 bases in between. CDR3 DNA sequence: TGTGCCAGCAGCCAAGTTGGCGGGGCTCCGGCGAGAGGGTTCTCCTACAATGAGCAGTTCTTC. It codes for CASSQVGGAPARGFSYNEQFF.

This clonotype was recorded many times. The chain is built from TRBV2 and TRBJ2-7; unclear D gene. The CDR3 length is 13 residues. The germline V gene has CDR1 SNHLY and CDR2 FYNNEI. With 2 bases removed from V and 2 bases from J, the gap between germline ends came to 7 bases. CDR3 nucleotide sequence: TGTGCCAGCAGTGAATATAGTCCCTACGAGCAGTACTTC. It specifies CASSEYSPYEQYF.

This clonotype appeared many times. J is TRBJ1-5 and V is TRBV14, with no clear D. Germline V CDR1 and CDR2: SGHDN, FVKESK. The V end lost 4 bases, the J end lost 12 bases, and 10 bases lay between the germline ends. This CDR3 contains 11 residues. The CDR3 loop reads CASSRLSRQHF. The CDR3 DNA reads as TGTGCCAGCAGCCGCTTATCCCGCCAGCATTTT.

This clonotype has a count of ten or more. The chain recombines TRBV6-2 or TRBV6-3 with TRBJ1-5; no definite D call. V shed 7 bases and J shed 7 bases, with 14 bases lying between them. Germline V gives CDR1 MNHEY, CDR2 SVGEGT. There are 13 residues in the CDR3. The DNA of the CDR3 is TGTGCCAGCACTGGGCCCACGGACCAGCCCCAGCATTTT. As protein: CASTGPTDQPQHF.

This clonotype came up many times. The rearrangement joins TRBV5-6 to TRBJ1-1; a possible D gene is TRBD1 (6 bases). V shed 0 bases and J shed 4 bases, with 13 bases lying between them. Germline lookup yields CDR1 SGHDT and CDR2 YYEEEE. The CDR3 covers 15 residues. The DNA for the CDR3 is TGTGCCAGCAGCTTGGGATCAGGGGCGGGCACTGAAGCTTTCTTT. Protein: CASSLGSGAGTEAFF. Using reference TRBV5-6 and TRBJ1-1 for the parts outside the CDR3, the full variable domain is DAGVTQSPTHLIKTRGQQVTLRCSPKSGHDTVSWYQQALGQGPQFIFQYYEEEERQRGNFPDRFSGHQFPNYSSELNVNALLLGDSALYLCASSLGSGAGTEAFFGQGTRLTVV.

This clonotype was seen ten or more times. The chain links TRBV28 to TRBJ1-2, with TRBD1 as a possible D gene (6 bases). The CDR3 is made up of 12 amino acids. V dropped 8 bases and J dropped 5 bases, with 12 bases sitting between them. Germline values: CDR1 MDHEN, CDR2 SYDVKM. As DNA, the CDR3 is TGTGCCAGCCGCGGGGGGCTTTATGGCTACACCTTC. As protein: CASRGGLYGYTF.

This clonotype was counted a single time. V is TRBV12-3 or TRBV12-4 and J is TRBJ2-2; D ambiguous. There are 14 residues in the CDR3. With 2 bases removed from V and 3 bases from J, the gap between germline ends came to 7 bases. This chain's CDR3 is CASSLTVYTGELFF. The CDR3 DNA is TGTGCCAGCAGTTTAACGGTGTACACCGGGGAGCTGTTTTTT.

In its sample, this clonotype was seen a few times. Given a much more abundant clone one base away, this may be a read error. The V call is TRBV27, the J call TRBJ2-4, with unresolved D. Germline V gene lookup returns CDR1 MNHEY and CDR2 SMNVEV (reference sequence). This CDR3 contains 13 residues. Trimming removed 3 bases at V and 13 bases at J, with 16 bases between. CDR3 bases: TGTGCCAGCAGTTTGAAGCGCTACAATGAGCAGTACTTC. Translated: CASSLKRYNEQYF.

This clonotype was counted many times. The V call is TRBV7-3, the J call TRBJ1-1, with unresolved D. The germline V gene encodes CDR1 SGHTA and CDR2 FQGTGA. The CDR3 is 13 amino acids. V was pared by 1 base and J by 5 bases, with 8 bases between. The CDR3, as DNA: TGTGCCAGCAGCTTAATCATTGGGACTGAAGCTTTCTTT. Its protein is CASSLIIGTEAFF. Combining the CDR3 with reference TRBV7-3 and TRBJ1-1 gives the whole variable domain GAGVSQTPSNKVTEKGKYVELRCDPISGHTALYWYRQSLGQGPEFLIYFQGTGAADDSGLPNDRFFAVRPEGSVSTLKIQRTERGDSAVYLCASSLIIGTEAFFGQGTRLTVV.

On this clonotype: Given a much more abundant clone one base away, this may be a read error. The conserved final phenylalanine or tryptophan is absent from the CDR3, which likely points to a read error. No DNA is shown, since the ends of the CDR3 on it are uncertain; the CDR3 is the one TCRdb lists. The V gene is TRBV30, the J gene TRBJ2-3. Germline-derived CDR1 and CDR2 are GTSNPN and SVGIG (reference sequence). From its first to its last residue, the CDR3 has 12 amino acids. Here the CDR3 reads CAWSVQVQTQYL.